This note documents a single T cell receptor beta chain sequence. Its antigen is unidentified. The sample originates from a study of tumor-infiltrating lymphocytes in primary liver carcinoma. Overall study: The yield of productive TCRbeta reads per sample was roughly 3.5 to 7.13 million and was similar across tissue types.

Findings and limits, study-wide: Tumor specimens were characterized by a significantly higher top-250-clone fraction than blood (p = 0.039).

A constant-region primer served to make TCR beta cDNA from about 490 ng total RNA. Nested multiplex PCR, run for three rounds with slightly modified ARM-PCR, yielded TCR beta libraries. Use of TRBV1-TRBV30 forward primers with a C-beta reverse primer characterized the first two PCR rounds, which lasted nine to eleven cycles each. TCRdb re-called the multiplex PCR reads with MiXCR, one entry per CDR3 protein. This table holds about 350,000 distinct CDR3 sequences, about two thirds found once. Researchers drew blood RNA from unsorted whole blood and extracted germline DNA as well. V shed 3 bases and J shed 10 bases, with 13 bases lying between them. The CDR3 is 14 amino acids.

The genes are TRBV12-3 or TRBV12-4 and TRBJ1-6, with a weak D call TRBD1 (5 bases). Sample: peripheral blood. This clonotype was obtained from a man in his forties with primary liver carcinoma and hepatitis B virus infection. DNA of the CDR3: TGTGCCAGCAGTTTCCGGGACCTTGTCTCACCCCTCCACTTT. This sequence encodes CASSFRDLVSPLHF.